A selection of T cell receptor beta chains follows, all from one sample in a study of technical replicates of blood from a few donors. Data came from immunoSEQ multiplex PCR; TCRdb stores just in-frame clones and leaves some out. The top ten clones hold 0.3% to 0.45% of a sample with tens of thousands of clones, under 96% of them seen once. The sequencing input was T cells isolated from PBMCs. The receptor source for this set is a human donor in good health. Each CDR3 is given with its conserved first and last residue. Each record gives: J gene, V gene, clone size, CDR3 protein. Some rows mark clone size as missing; the rest say once, few, many or name a class of expanded clone.

j_gene: TRBJ2-2
v_gene: TRBV14
abundance: NA
CDR3aa: CASSHLRGIGELFF

j_gene: TRBJ1-3
v_gene: TRBV28
abundance: once
CDR3aa: CASSLVTGSSGNTIYF

j_gene: TRBJ2-1
v_gene: TRBV9
abundance: NA
CDR3aa: CASSVGTSGGSYEQFF

j_gene: TRBJ1-4
v_gene: TRBV6-6
abundance: NA
CDR3aa: CASSWDFNEKLFF

j_gene: TRBJ2-4
v_gene: TRBV11-3
abundance: NA
CDR3aa: CASSIGQENIQYF

j_gene: TRBJ2-3
v_gene: TRBV19
abundance: NA
CDR3aa: CASSNGATDTQYF

j_gene: TRBJ2-1
v_gene: TRBV4-1
abundance: once
CDR3aa: CASRLTSRRREQFF

j_gene: TRBJ2-7
v_gene: TRBV5-1
abundance: NA
CDR3aa: CASSSRYPGTYEQYF

j_gene: TRBJ1-5
v_gene: TRBV18
abundance: NA
CDR3aa: CASSFGQYSNQPQHF

j_gene: TRBJ1-2
v_gene: TRBV15
abundance: NA
CDR3aa: CATSRGGGYGYTF

j_gene: TRBJ2-3
v_gene: TRBV5-1
abundance: once
CDR3aa: CASSLGGGSRTDTQYF

j_gene: TRBJ2-3
v_gene: TRBV29-1
abundance: NA
CDR3aa: CSCIPRLSGRAIDTQYF

j_gene: TRBJ2-7
v_gene: TRBV6-1
abundance: NA
CDR3aa: CASSETERVRASPLLHEQYF

j_gene: TRBJ2-7
v_gene: TRBV29-1
abundance: NA
CDR3aa: CSVETEYYEQYF

j_gene: TRBJ1-3
v_gene: TRBV27
abundance: NA
CDR3aa: CASSVDRSSGNTIYF

j_gene: TRBJ2-7
v_gene: TRBV7-9
abundance: once
CDR3aa: CASSASGRYEQYF

j_gene: TRBJ1-1
v_gene: TRBV28
abundance: NA
CDR3aa: CASTIDRGAEAFF

j_gene: TRBJ2-2
v_gene: TRBV9
abundance: NA
CDR3aa: CASSVEGAGGELFF

j_gene: TRBJ2-7
v_gene: TRBV7-3
abundance: NA
CDR3aa: CASSPVGAGAGEQYF

j_gene: TRBJ2-7
v_gene: TRBV6-1
abundance: NA
CDR3aa: CASSTTGLAGHEQYF

j_gene: TRBJ2-1
v_gene: TRBV7-2
abundance: NA
CDR3aa: CASSHRDRVNEQFF

j_gene: TRBJ1-2
v_gene: TRBV28
abundance: NA
CDR3aa: CASTQTANYGYTF

j_gene: TRBJ2-7
v_gene: TRBV7-2
abundance: NA
CDR3aa: CASSLDSGGYEQYF

j_gene: TRBJ1-2
v_gene: TRBV28
abundance: NA
CDR3aa: CASSGTGFRYGYTF

j_gene: TRBJ1-5
v_gene: TRBV21-1
abundance: NA
CDR3aa: CASTPPRGSQGPQHF

j_gene: TRBJ2-2
v_gene: TRBV7-2
abundance: NA
CDR3aa: CASSGSATGELFF

j_gene: TRBJ2-5
v_gene: TRBV6-5
abundance: NA
CDR3aa: CASSSGTSGRETQYF

j_gene: TRBJ1-5
v_gene: TRBV5-1
abundance: NA
CDR3aa: CASSLGDRDQPQHF

j_gene: TRBJ2-1
v_gene: TRBV5-4
abundance: NA
CDR3aa: CASSYGFRTSGNNEQFF

j_gene: TRBJ2-7
v_gene: TRBV7-2
abundance: NA
CDR3aa: CASSLVAGGGSEQYF

j_gene: TRBJ2-3
v_gene: TRBV29-1
abundance: NA
CDR3aa: CSVSGTAYTDTQYF

j_gene: TRBJ2-1
v_gene: TRBV19
abundance: NA
CDR3aa: CASSMTSGRAYEQFF

j_gene: TRBJ2-3
v_gene: TRBV5-1
abundance: NA
CDR3aa: CASSSKTPGLAGEGTQYF

j_gene: TRBJ1-5
v_gene: TRBV9
abundance: NA
CDR3aa: CASSVGTTDNQPQHF

j_gene: TRBJ1-5
v_gene: TRBV7-6
abundance: NA
CDR3aa: CASSLAGGGNQPQHF

j_gene: TRBJ2-7
v_gene: TRBV29-1
abundance: NA
CDR3aa: CSVATSGFYEQYF

j_gene: TRBJ1-2
v_gene: TRBV7-3
abundance: once
CDR3aa: CASSSPPWRRIGYTF

j_gene: TRBJ2-7
v_gene: TRBV27
abundance: NA
CDR3aa: CASSDQTGATYEQYF

j_gene: TRBJ2-1
v_gene: TRBV29-1
abundance: once
CDR3aa: CSVGGFSGIYNEQFF

j_gene: TRBJ2-2
v_gene: TRBV13
abundance: once
CDR3aa: CASSLGDRTTGELFF

j_gene: TRBJ1-3
v_gene: TRBV5-4
abundance: NA
CDR3aa: CASSLEHRGTGNTIYF

j_gene: TRBJ1-1
v_gene: TRBV5-6
abundance: NA
CDR3aa: CASSPGTAHSEAFF

j_gene: TRBJ1-5
v_gene: TRBV25-1
abundance: NA
CDR3aa: CASSEGQAYQPQHF

j_gene: TRBJ1-1
v_gene: TRBV19
abundance: NA
CDR3aa: CASSPGQGANTEAFF

j_gene: TRBJ2-3
v_gene: TRBV13
abundance: NA
CDR3aa: CASSLGGGGSDTQYF

j_gene: TRBJ2-1
v_gene: TRBV10-1
abundance: NA
CDR3aa: CASSETGTSGLSSYNEQFF

j_gene: TRBJ2-7
v_gene: TRBV21-1
abundance: NA
CDR3aa: CASSKSGQGYEQYF

j_gene: TRBJ2-7
v_gene: TRBV9
abundance: NA
CDR3aa: CASSVVPSRTTNYFYEQYF

j_gene: TRBJ2-3
v_gene: TRBV27
abundance: NA
CDR3aa: CASSEGLAGVDTQYF

j_gene: TRBJ2-1
v_gene: TRBV28
abundance: NA
CDR3aa: CASSDRVRYNEQFF

j_gene: TRBJ1-5
v_gene: TRBV28
abundance: NA
CDR3aa: CASLSGPYSNQPQHF

j_gene: TRBJ1-2
v_gene: TRBV7-9
abundance: NA
CDR3aa: CASSLTGDKSNYGYTF

j_gene: TRBJ2-1
v_gene: TRBV7-2
abundance: NA
CDR3aa: CASSLGQGYYNEQFF